This TCR beta chain derives from a study of blood T cell repertoires in COVID-19. Turning to the study itself: The study drew acute and convalescent COVID-19 samples from the United States, Italy and Spain. Sources were T cells, B-cell-depleted T cells, or PBMCs; the material itself was cDNA or gDNA.

V gave up 4 bases and J gave up 4 bases; unmatched junction bases: 26. Germline lookup yields CDR1 KGHSH and CDR2 LQKENI. The length of the CDR3 is 21 residues. Original methodology: The authors estimated nucleated cell counts from reference gene primer amplification. The method was immunoSEQ multiplex PCR; TCRdb's version includes in-frame clones alone and lacks a portion of them. V, J and clone size were drawn from that table, and D and trimming were deduced from the DNA. The table includes fewer than 500,000 clones, roughly 87% detected once. The TCR comes from a woman between 18 and 30 years old with acute COVID-19. The V and J genes are TRBV18 and TRBJ1-1, with TRBD1 matching over 8 bases. The sequencing input was PBMCs or T cells enriched from blood (not recorded which). DNA of the CDR3: TGTGCCAGCTCACGACGAAACAGAGGACAGGGAGTGGGGTCGGGCACCACTGAAGCTTTCTTT. This gives the protein CASSRRNRGQGVGSGTTEAFF.